Following are 13 T cell receptor beta chains from one sample sequenced in a study of PD-1 blockade in classical Hodgkin lymphoma. Sample time point: cycle 4 day 1 (C4D1), after less than 7 weeks of nivolumab. Exposure to brentuximab vedotin varied, and each patient had relapsed following autologous stem cell transplantation. The authors enriched CD8+ T cells from thawed PBMCs via magnetic negative selection. Libraries were prepared by immunoSEQ multiplex PCR; TCRdb keeps only in-frame clonotypes and omits some of them. The sample carries 15,000 to 25,000 clones, roughly 82% recorded once. This specimen was CD8+ T cells from blood, taken before the fourth cycle of nivolumab. These receptors were taken from a human donor with classical Hodgkin lymphoma.

The gene calls are TRBV25-1 and TRBJ2-7; D possibly corresponds to TRBD2 (5 bases). The CDR3 length is 17 residues. Trimming stripped 0 bases from V and 0 bases from J, with 15 bases between. Germline assignment: CDR1 MGHDK and CDR2 SYGVNS. CDR3 sequence reads: CASSEYGSSLLSYEQYF. For the CDR3, the DNA is TGTGCCAGCAGTGAATATGGGAGCAGTCTGCTCTCCTACGAGCAGTACTTC.

The chain links TRBV6-5 to TRBJ1-2; tentatively, D is TRBD1 (5 bases). The germline V gene has CDR1 MNHEY and CDR2 SVGAGI. The CDR3 is made up of 15 amino acids. The germline V and J ends were trimmed by 0 bases and 5 bases, with 13 bases remaining between them. CDR3 DNA sequence: TGTGCCAGCAGTTACTCCCAGGGATGGAGGTATGGCTACACCTTC. It specifies CASSYSQGWRYGYTF.

The chain couples TRBV5-6 to TRBJ2-7; tentatively, D is TRBD1 (5 bases). Per germline, CDR1 SGHDT and CDR2 YYEEEE. Trimming cost V 3 bases and J 3 bases, with 16 bases left between them. The CDR3 runs 15 residues. CDR3 coding DNA: TGTGCCAGCAGCTACGGACCACAGGCGAGCTACGAGCAGTACTTC. This sequence encodes CASSYGPQASYEQYF.

The rearrangement uses TRBV19 and TRBJ1-1, with a tentative D call TRBD1 (6 bases). Trimming shortened V by 2 bases and J by 4 bases, and 8 bases separated the two germline ends. This CDR3 has 13 amino acids. Looked up from germline, CDR1 is LNHDA and CDR2 is SQIVND (reference sequence). The CDR3 DNA sequence: TGTGCCAGTAGTATATTAGGGGGCACTGAAGCTTTCTTT. Its translation is CASSILGGTEAFF.

The rearrangement links TRBV6-1 to TRBJ1-2; 8 bases match TRBD1. V dropped 5 bases and J dropped 7; count of bases not matched to a gene: 12. Germline-derived CDR1 and CDR2 are MNHNS and SASEGT. This CDR3 contains 15 residues. The CDR3: CASSPRTGPRVGYTF. DNA of the CDR3: TGTGCCAGCAGTCCTCGGACAGGGCCGAGGGTTGGCTACACCTTC.

This rearrangement joins TRBV9 to TRBJ2-1, with D uncertain. The CDR3 is 16 residues long. Germline CDR1 is SGDLS and CDR2 is YYNGEE. Trimming left V 0 bases short and J 5 bases short, with 15 bases between. In DNA, the CDR3 is TGTGCCAGCAGCGTAGATAGCTTAGGGTTCAACAATGAGCAGTTCTTC. This codes for CASSVDSLGFNNEQFF.

The chain uses TRBV4-3 and TRBJ2-1; D remains unclear. Trimming shortened V by 4 bases and J by 7 bases, and 8 bases separated the two germline ends. The CDR3 has 12 residues. Germline CDR1 is LGHNA and CDR2 is YSLEER. As DNA, the CDR3 is TGCGCCAGCAGCCCCCAAGGGAATGAGCAGTTCTTC. It yields the protein CASSPQGNEQFF.

The V and J genes are TRBV7-9 and TRBJ1-2, with D tentatively TRBD1 (5 bases). The CDR3 has 15 residues. Looked up from germline, CDR1 is SEHNR and CDR2 is FQNEAQ (reference sequence). The ends were cut back, 2 bases at V and 3 bases at J, with 13 bases in the middle. The CDR3 loop reads CASSLSGFNDYGYTF. CDR3 sequence (DNA): TGTGCCAGCAGCTTATCAGGGTTCAATGACTATGGCTACACCTTC.

The chain links TRBV6-5 to TRBJ2-5; D may match TRBD1 or TRBD2 (5 bases each). From germline, CDR1 is MNHEY and CDR2 SVGAGI. V lost 7 bases and J lost 3, with 12 bases in between. CDR3 length: 13 amino acids. DNA of the CDR3: TGTGCCAGCAATCTCATGGGGGAAGAGACCCAGTACTTC. It translates to CASNLMGEETQYF.

This clone was counted a single time. V and J are TRBV5-4 and TRBJ2-7, with TRBD1 matching over 7 bases. This CDR3 is built from 14 residues. Germline values: CDR1 SGHNT, CDR2 YYREEE (reference sequence). After removal of 4 bases from V and 3 bases from J, the junction contained 7 bases not matched to a gene. CDR3 protein: CASSEWDRLYEQYF. CDR3 DNA sequence: TGTGCCAGCAGCGAGTGGGACAGACTCTACGAGCAGTACTTC. The variable domain in full, with the rest retrieved from reference TRBV5-4 and TRBJ2-7, is ETGVTQSPTHLIKTRGQQVTLRCSSQSGHNTVSWYQQALGQGPQFIFQYYREEENGRGNFPPRFSGLQFPNYSSELNVNALELDDSALYLCASSEWDRLYEQYFGPGTRLTVT.

This clone has more than one count but fewer than ten. The chain links TRBV30 to TRBJ1-2, with D perhaps matching TRBD1 (6 bases). The CDR3 extends over 15 amino acids. Germline CDR1 GTSNPN, CDR2 SVGIG (reference sequence). Trimming took off 2 bases at V and 8 bases at J, with 21 bases between the two ends. The CDR3 reads CAWSHRTATGRGYTF. CDR3 nucleotide sequence: TGTGCCTGGAGTCACCGGACAGCTACTGGCCGGGGCTACACCTTC.

The genes are TRBV4-1 and TRBJ1-3; TRBD1 is a possible D gene (5 bases). This CDR3 spans 15 amino acids. Germline CDR1 MGHRA, CDR2 YSYEKL. With 0 bases removed from V and 15 bases from J, the gap between germline ends came to 21 bases. CDR3 nucleotide sequence: TGCGCCAGCAGCCAAGATCCACAGGATTTACCCCTCCCATATTTT. It encodes CASSQDPQDLPLPYF.

The chain links TRBV9 to TRBJ2-3; 7 bases are shared with TRBD2. There are 16 residues in the CDR3. V gave up 3 bases and J gave up 4 bases; unmatched junction bases: 11. Germline CDR1 and CDR2: SGDLS and YYNGEE. CDR3 nucleotide sequence: TGTGCCAGCAGCGCCCTTGTCCAGCGGGGCGCAGATACGCAGTATTTT. Encoded protein: CASSALVQRGADTQYF.